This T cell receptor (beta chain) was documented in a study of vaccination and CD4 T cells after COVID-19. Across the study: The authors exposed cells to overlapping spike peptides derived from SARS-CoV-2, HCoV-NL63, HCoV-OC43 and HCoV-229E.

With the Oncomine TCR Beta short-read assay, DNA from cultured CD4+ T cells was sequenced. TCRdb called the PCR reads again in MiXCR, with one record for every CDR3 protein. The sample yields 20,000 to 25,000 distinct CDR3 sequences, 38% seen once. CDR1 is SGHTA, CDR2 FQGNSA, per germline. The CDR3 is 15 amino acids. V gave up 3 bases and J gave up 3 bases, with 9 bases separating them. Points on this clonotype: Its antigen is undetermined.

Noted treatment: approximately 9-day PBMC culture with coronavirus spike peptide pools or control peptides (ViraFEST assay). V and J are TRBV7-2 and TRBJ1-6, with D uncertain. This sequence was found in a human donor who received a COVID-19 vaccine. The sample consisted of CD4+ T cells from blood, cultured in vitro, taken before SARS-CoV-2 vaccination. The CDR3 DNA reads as TGTGCCAGCAGCTTGTCTCCCCGCTATAATTCACCCCTCCACTTT. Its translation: CASSLSPRYNSPLHF. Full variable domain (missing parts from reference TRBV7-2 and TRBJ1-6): GAGVSQSPSNKVTEKGKDVELRCDPISGHTALYWYRQSLGQGLEFLIYFQGNSAPDKSGLPSDRFSAERTGGSVSTLTIQRTQQEDSAVYLCASSLSPRYNSPLHFGNGTRLTVT.